This TCR beta chain was observed in a study of identical twins. V was shortened by 0 bases and J by 2 bases, with 8 bases between the two germline ends. Looked up from germline, CDR1 is LGHNA and CDR2 is YNFKEQ. The CDR3 loop spans 14 amino acids. Ten or more counts support this clonotype. TCRdb used MiXCR to reprocess the 5' RACE reads, holding one entry per CDR3 protein. The sample carries under 350,000 distinct CDR3 sequences, 7.5% to 9.5% recorded once. The same sample was also used in a study of yellow fever vaccine responses in identical twins. In that study: Among the twins, the vaccine T cell response reportedly seemed partly convergent and partly personalized.

The receptor was derived from a young woman in good health. The chain employs TRBV4-2 and TRBJ2-7; D gene unclear. The sample comprised CD8+ T cells sorted from blood. CDR3 region: CASSQDFRAYEQYF. The CDR3 DNA reads as TGTGCCAGCAGCCAAGATTTCCGGGCCTACGAGCAGTACTTC.